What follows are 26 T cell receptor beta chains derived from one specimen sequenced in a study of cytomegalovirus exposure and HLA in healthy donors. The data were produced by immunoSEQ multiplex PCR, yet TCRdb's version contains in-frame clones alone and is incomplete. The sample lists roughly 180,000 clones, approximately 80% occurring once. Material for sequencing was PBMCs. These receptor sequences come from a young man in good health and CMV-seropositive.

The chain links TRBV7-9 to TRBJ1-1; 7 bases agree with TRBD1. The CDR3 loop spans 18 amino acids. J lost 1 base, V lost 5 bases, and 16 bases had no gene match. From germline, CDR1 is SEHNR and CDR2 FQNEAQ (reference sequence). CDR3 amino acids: CASSVRRTGQSSNTEAFF. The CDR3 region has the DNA TGTGCCAGCAGCGTTAGAAGGACAGGTCAATCTTCGAACACTGAAGCTTTCTTT.

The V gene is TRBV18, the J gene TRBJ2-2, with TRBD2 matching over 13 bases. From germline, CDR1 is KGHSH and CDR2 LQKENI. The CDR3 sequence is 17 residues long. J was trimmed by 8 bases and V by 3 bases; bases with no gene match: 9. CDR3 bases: TGTGCCAGCTCACCCATCAAAGGACTAGCGGGAGAAGGGGAGCTGTTTTTT. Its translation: CASSPIKGLAGEGELFF.

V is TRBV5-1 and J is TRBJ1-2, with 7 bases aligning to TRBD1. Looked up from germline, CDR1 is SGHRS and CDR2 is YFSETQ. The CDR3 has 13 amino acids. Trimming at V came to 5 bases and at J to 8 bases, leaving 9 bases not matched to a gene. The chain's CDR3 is CASRETGAEGYTF. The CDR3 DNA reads TGCGCCAGCAGAGAAACAGGGGCGGAAGGCTACACCTTC.

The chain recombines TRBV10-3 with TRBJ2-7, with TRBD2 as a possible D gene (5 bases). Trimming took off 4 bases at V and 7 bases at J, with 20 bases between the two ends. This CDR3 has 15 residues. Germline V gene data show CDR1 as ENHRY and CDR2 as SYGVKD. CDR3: CAISVLDSATGEQYF. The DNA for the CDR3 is TGTGCCATCAGTGTCTTAGACTCCGCTACGGGGGAGCAGTACTTC.

The CDR3 region is CASSLRGIQETQYF. In DNA form, the CDR3 reads TGCGCCAGCAGCTTGAGGGGGATCCAAGAGACCCAGTACTTC. The chain couples TRBV5-1 to TRBJ2-5, with TRBD1 as a possible D gene (6 bases). The CDR3 sequence is 14 residues long. Trimming shortened V by 1 base and J by 1 base, and 8 bases separated the two germline ends. CDR1 and CDR2 (germline): SGHRS, YFSETQ.

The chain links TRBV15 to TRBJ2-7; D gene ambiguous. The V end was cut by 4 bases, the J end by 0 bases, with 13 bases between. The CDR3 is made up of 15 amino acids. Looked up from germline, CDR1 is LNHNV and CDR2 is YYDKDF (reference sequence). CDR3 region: CATSILGRLSYEQYF. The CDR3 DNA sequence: TGTGCCACCAGCATTCTGGGCCGTCTCTCCTACGAGCAGTACTTC. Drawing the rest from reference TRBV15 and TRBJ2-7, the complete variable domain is DAMVIQNPRYQVTQFGKPVTLSCSQTLNHNVMYWYQQKSSQAPKLLFHYYDKDFNNEADTPDNFQSRRPNTSFCFLDIRSPGLGDTAMYLCATSILGRLSYEQYFGPGTRLTVT.

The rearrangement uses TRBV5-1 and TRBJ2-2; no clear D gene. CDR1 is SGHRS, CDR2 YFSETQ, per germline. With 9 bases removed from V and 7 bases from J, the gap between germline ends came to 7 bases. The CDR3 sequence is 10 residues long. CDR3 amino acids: CATISGELFF. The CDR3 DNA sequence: TGCGCCACCATTAGCGGGGAGCTGTTTTTT. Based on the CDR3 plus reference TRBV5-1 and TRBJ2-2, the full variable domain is KAGVTQTPRYLIKTRGQQVTLSCSPISGHRSVSWYQQTPGQGLQFLFEYFSETQRNKGNFPGRFSGRQFSNSRSEMNVSTLELGDSALYLCATISGELFFGEGSRLTVL.

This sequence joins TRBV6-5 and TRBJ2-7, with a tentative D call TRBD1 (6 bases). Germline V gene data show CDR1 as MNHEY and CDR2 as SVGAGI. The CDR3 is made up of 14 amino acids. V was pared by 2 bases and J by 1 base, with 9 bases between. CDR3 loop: CASSYGGQSYEQYF. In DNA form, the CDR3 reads TGTGCCAGCAGTTACGGAGGACAGTCCTACGAGCAGTACTTC.

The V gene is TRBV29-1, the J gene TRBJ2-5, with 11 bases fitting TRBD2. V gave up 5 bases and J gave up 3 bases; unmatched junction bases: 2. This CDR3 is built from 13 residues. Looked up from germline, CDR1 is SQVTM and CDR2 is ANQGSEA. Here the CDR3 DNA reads TGCAGCGTTAGGGGACTAGCGGAAGAGACCCAGTACTTC. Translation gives CSVRGLAEETQYF.

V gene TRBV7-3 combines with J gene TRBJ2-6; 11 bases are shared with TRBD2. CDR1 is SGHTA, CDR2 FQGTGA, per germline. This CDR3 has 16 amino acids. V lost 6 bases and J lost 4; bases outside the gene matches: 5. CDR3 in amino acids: CASSNLAGGGANVLTF. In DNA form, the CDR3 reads TGTGCCAGCAGTAACCTAGCGGGAGGAGGGGCCAACGTCCTGACTTTC.

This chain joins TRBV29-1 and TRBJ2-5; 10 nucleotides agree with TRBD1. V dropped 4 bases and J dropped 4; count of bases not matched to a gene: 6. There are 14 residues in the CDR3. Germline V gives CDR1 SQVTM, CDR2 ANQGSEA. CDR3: CSVVSGQGVETQYF. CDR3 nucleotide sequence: TGCAGCGTTGTTAGCGGACAGGGGGTAGAGACCCAGTACTTC.

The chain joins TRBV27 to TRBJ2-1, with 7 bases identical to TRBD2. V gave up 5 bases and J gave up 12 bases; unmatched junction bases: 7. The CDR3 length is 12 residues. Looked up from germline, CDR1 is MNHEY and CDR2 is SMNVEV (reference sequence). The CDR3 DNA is TGTGCCAGCAGTCGACAGCGGGAAGGGCAGTTCTTC. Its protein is CASSRQREGQFF.

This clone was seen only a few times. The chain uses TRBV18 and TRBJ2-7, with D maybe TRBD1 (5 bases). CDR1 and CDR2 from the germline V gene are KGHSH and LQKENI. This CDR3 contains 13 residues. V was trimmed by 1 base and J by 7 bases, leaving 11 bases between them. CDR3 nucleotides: TGTGCCAGCTCACCACTTGGACAAGGGGAGCAGTACTTC. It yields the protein CASSPLGQGEQYF.

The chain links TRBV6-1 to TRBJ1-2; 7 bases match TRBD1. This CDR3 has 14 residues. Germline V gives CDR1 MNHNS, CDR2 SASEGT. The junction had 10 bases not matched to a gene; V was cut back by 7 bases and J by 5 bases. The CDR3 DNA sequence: TGTGCCAGCAAGCCCCCCGGGACAGATTATGGCTACACCTTC. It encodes CASKPPGTDYGYTF.

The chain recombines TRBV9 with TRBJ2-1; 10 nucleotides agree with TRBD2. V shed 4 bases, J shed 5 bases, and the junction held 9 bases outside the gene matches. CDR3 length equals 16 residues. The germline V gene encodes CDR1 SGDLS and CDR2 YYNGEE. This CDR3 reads CASSLMTSGSDNEQFF. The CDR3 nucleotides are TGTGCCAGCAGCCTAATGACTAGCGGGTCGGACAATGAGCAGTTCTTC.

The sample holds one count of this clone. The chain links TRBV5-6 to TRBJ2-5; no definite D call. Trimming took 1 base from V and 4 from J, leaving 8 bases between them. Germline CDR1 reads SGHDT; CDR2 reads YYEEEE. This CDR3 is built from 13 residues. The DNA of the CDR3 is TGTGCCAGCAGCTTGTGGCCCCCAGAGACCCAGTACTTC. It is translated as CASSLWPPETQYF.

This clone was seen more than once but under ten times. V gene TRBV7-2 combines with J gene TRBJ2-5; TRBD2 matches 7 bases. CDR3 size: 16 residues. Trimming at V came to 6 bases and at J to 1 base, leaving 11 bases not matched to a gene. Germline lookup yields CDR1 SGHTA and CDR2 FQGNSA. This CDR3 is CASRVGGWFLQETQYF. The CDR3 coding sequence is TGTGCCAGCAGGGTCGGGGGGTGGTTCCTCCAAGAGACCCAGTACTTC. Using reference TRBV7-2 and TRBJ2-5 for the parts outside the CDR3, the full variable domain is GAGVSQSPSNKVTEKGKDVELRCDPISGHTALYWYRQSLGQGLEFLIYFQGNSAPDKSGLPSDRFSAERTGGSVSTLTIQRTQQEDSAVYLCASRVGGWFLQETQYFGPGTRLLVL.

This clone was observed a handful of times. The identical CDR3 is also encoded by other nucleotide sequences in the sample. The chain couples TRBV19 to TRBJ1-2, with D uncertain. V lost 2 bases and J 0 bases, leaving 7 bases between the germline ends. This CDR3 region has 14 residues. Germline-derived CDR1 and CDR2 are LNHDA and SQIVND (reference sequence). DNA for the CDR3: TGTGCCAGTAGTATACGGGGTTCTAACTATGGCTACACCTTC. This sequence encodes CASSIRGSNYGYTF.

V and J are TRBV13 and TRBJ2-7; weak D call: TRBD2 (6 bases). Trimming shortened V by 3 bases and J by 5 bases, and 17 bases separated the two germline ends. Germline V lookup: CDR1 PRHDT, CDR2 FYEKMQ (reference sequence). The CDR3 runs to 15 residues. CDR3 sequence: CASSLGGGPIHEQYF. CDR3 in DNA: TGTGCCAGCAGCTTGGGGGGAGGCCCTATCCACGAGCAGTACTTC.

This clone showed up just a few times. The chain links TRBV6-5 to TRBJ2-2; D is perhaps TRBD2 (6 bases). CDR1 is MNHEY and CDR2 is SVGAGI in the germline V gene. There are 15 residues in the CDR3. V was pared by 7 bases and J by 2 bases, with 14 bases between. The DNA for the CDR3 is TGTGCCAGCACAATGGGGGACTCAAACACCGGGGAGCTGTTTTTT. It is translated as CASTMGDSNTGELFF.

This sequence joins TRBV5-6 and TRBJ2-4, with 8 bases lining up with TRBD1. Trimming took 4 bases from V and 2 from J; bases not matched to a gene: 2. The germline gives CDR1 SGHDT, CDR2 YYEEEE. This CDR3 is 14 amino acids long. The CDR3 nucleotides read TGTGCCAGCAGCAGACAGGGGTCCAAAAACATTCAGTACTTC. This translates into CASSRQGSKNIQYF.

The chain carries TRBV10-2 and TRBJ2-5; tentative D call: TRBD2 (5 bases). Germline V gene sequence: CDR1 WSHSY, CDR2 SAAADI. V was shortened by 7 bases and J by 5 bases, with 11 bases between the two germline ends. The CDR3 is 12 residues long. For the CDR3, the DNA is TGCGCCAGCATGACGGGGTTGGAGACCCAGTACTTC. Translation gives CASMTGLETQYF.

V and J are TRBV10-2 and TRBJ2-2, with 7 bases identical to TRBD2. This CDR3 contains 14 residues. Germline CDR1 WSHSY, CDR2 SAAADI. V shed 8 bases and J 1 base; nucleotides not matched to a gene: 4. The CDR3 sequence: CASGAGVNTGELFF. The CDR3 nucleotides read TGCGCCAGCGGTGCGGGGGTGAACACCGGGGAGCTGTTTTTT.

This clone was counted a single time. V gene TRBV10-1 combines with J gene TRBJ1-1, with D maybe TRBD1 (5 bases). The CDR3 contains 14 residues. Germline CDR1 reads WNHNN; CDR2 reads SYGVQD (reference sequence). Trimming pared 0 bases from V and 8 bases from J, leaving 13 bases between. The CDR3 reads CASSESRRVSEAFF. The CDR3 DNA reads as TGCGCCAGCAGTGAGTCTCGCAGGGTTTCCGAAGCTTTCTTT.

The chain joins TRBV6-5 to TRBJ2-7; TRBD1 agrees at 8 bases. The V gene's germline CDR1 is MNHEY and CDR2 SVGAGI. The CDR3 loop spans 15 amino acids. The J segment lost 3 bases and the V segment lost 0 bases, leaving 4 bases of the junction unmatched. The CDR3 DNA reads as TGTGCCAGCAGTTACTCGACCGGGACAGGCTACGAGCAGTACTTC. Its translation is CASSYSTGTGYEQYF.

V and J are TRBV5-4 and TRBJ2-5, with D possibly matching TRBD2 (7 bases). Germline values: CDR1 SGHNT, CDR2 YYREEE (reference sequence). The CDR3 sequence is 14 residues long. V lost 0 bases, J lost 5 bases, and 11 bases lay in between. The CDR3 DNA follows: TGTGCCAGCAGCTTGGGGGGGGGCGGCGAGACCCAGTACTTC. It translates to CASSLGGGGETQYF.